This T cell receptor (beta chain) was profiled in a study of CD8+CD57+ T cells in acquired aplastic anemia. Study-level background: On average, sorted CD4+ and CD8+ cells gave roughly 3 ug of DNA.

This clonotype was observed many times. The antigen remains undetermined. Genomic DNA served as template for TCR beta VDJ and CDR3 profiling. One entry per CDR3 protein, called by TCRdb with MiXCR from the reads. The table lists around 150,000 distinct CDR3 sequences, under 55% of them singletons. Patients chosen for sequencing had CD8+CD57+ cells that had expanded, as shown by flow cytometry. None of the patients had been given any therapy when their blood was sampled. Study-level points and caveats: Both patients and controls carried the same twenty-nine CD8+ CDR3 sequences. Researchers reported that CD8+ Simpson's diversity was not significantly different in patients versus controls.

The CDR3 has 15 amino acids. CDR1 and CDR2 (germline): SGHTA, FQGNSA. V shed 6 bases and J 3 bases; nucleotides not matched to a gene: 4. Sequenced: sorted CD4+, CD8+, or CD8+CD57+ T cells (not recorded which) from PBMCs. The V and J genes are TRBV7-2 and TRBJ2-5; 13 nucleotides match TRBD2. This receptor was taken from a human donor with aplastic anemia. CDR3 sequence: CASRTSGRPEETQYF. In DNA, the CDR3 is TGTGCCAGCAGGACTAGCGGGAGGCCAGAAGAGACCCAGTACTTC. Based on the CDR3 plus reference TRBV7-2 and TRBJ2-5, the full variable domain is GAGVSQSPSNKVTEKGKDVELRCDPISGHTALYWYRQSLGQGLEFLIYFQGNSAPDKSGLPSDRFSAERTGGSVSTLTIQRTQQEDSAVYLCASRTSGRPEETQYFGPGTRLLVL.